Listed below are T cell receptor beta chains from one sample, sequenced in a study of shared clonotypes between healthy human individuals. Sequenced by immunoSEQ multiplex PCR; TCRdb stores in-frame clones only, minus some. The table records approximately 400,000 clones, about 96% of them present only once. Sample: memory CD8+ T cells sorted from blood. Receptors were obtained from a man aged 30 to 45 in good health. Both conserved end residues are part of each CDR3. The D gene is left open where the match is weak. Some rows mark clone size as missing; the rest say once, few, many or name a class of expanded clone.

abundance	v_gene	d_gene	j_gene	CDR3aa	CDR3nt
.	TRBV27	TRBD2	TRBJ2-5	CASSPQGTSGSQETQYF	TGTGCCAGCAGCCCCCAAGGGACTAGCGGGAGCCAAGAGACCCAGTACTTC
.	TRBV27	.	TRBJ2-3	CASRSWRDRTDTQYF	TGTGCCAGCAGGTCATGGCGGGACCGCACAGATACGCAGTATTTT
.	TRBV6-1	.	TRBJ2-5	CASSVPGRETQYF	TGTGCCAGCAGTGTGCCAGGGAGAGAGACCCAGTACTTC
.	TRBV2	.	TRBJ2-3	CAKSLPGRTDTQYF	TGTGCCAAATCTCTCCCGGGCCGCACAGATACGCAGTATTTT
.	TRBV10-3	.	TRBJ1-1	CATTSQGEGTEAFF	TGTGCCACAACTTCCCAGGGCGAGGGGACTGAAGCTTTCTTT
.	TRBV9	.	TRBJ2-2	CASSAGTFSTGELFF	TGTGCCAGCAGCGCCGGGACTTTCTCCACCGGGGAGCTGTTTTTT
once	TRBV10-3	.	TRBJ1-5	CAISTGTQPQHF	TGTGCCATCAGTACAGGGACTCAGCCCCAGCATTTT
.	TRBV9	TRBD2	TRBJ2-1	CASSVGAGGRDNEQFF	TGTGCCAGCAGCGTAGGTGCGGGAGGGCGGGACAATGAGCAGTTCTTC
.	TRBV10-3	TRBD1	TRBJ2-3	CAINGQVTDTQYF	TGTGCCATCAATGGACAGGTCACAGATACGCAGTATTTT
.	TRBV28	.	TRBJ2-3	CASSLPGSSTDTQYF	TGTGCCAGCAGTTTACCCGGGTCTAGCACAGATACGCAGTATTTT
once	TRBV6-5	TRBD1	TRBJ1-2	CASSSLSGGNYGYTF	TGTGCCAGCAGTTCGCTGTCAGGGGGGAACTATGGCTACACCTTC
.	TRBV7-9	.	TRBJ1-1	CASSRTSNTEAFF	TGTGCCAGCAGCCGCACATCGAACACTGAAGCTTTCTTT
.	TRBV19	.	TRBJ1-5	CASSTLWHNQPQHF	TGTGCCAGTAGTACTTTATGGCACAATCAGCCCCAGCATTTT
.	TRBV11-1	.	TRBJ2-7	CASSHRGGEYEQYF	TGTGCCAGCAGCCACAGGGGAGGGGAGTACGAGCAGTACTTC
.	TRBV18	.	TRBJ1-2	CASSPDRYSGYTF	TGTGCCAGCTCGCCAGACAGGTATTCTGGCTACACCTTC
.	TRBV28	.	TRBJ2-1	CASSPQGTPYNEQFF	TGTGCCAGCAGTCCTCAAGGGACACCCTACAATGAGCAGTTCTTC
once	TRBV27	TRBD2	TRBJ2-1	CASRTGTSGTSSYNEQFF	TGTGCCAGCAGGACCGGGACTAGCGGTACAAGCTCCTACAATGAGCAGTTCTTC
few	TRBV15	.	TRBJ2-5	CATSRDYQETQYF	TGTGCCACCAGCAGGGACTACCAAGAGACCCAGTACTTC